This TCR beta chain stems from a study of T cell responses to AZD1222 COVID-19 vaccine. Study-wide results and caveats: Regions 160-218 and 743-854 held dominance among vaccine-associated CD4 TCRs, which spanned spike. Spike-specific TCR breadth and depth rose after two AZD1222 doses. Repertoire sampling occurred only after the peak T cell response.

Germline CDR1 reads GTSNPN; CDR2 reads SVGIG (reference sequence). Trimming took 5 bases from V and 1 from J, leaving 11 bases between them. The CDR3 has 13 amino acids. On this clone itself: Its target is not known.

Clones were read by immunoSEQ multiplex PCR, and TCRdb kept only the in-frame ones, dropping some. The sample consists of over 100,000 clones, around nine tenths of them appearing once. The clonotype was recovered from an adult in good health. The rearrangement links TRBV30 to TRBJ1-1; D might be TRBD1 (5 bases). Sequencing used peripheral blood, obtained on day 0 of AZD1222 vaccination. CDR3 DNA sequence: TGTGCCTGGGATATACAGGAGAACACTGAAGCTTTCTTT. This codes for CAWDIQENTEAFF.